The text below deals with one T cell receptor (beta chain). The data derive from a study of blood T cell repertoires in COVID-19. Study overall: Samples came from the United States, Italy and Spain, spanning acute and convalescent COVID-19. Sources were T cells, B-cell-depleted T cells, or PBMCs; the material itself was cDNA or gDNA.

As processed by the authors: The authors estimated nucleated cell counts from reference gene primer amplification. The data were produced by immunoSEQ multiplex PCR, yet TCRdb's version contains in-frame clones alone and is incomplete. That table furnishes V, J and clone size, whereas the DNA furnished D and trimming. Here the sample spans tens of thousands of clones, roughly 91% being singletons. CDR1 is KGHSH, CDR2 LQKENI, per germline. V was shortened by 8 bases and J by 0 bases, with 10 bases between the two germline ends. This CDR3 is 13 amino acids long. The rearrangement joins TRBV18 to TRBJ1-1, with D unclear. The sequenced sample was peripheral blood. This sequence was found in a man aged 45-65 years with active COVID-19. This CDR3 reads CASTSQVNTEAFF. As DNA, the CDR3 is TGTGCCAGCACATCTCAGGTGAACACTGAAGCTTTCTTT.